The rows below give T cell receptor beta chains drawn from one sample of a study of CD8+ T cells in alopecia areata. TCRdb's copy holds only in-frame clones and misses some; the assay was immunoSEQ multiplex PCR. The sample consists of about 270,000 clones, 60% of them appearing once. The source was CD4+ T cells sorted from blood, collected around week 52, from a patient treated with tofacitinib. All receptors derive from a human donor with alopecia areata. The CDR3 runs from the conserved cysteine through the conserved F or W. Each record gives: D gene, V gene, clone size, J gene, CDR3 protein, CDR3 DNA. A D gene is named only where the DNA matches it firmly. Clone size is given for some rows only: seen once, a few or many times, or a class if the clone is expanded.

NA	TRBV30	few	TRBJ2-7	CAWRQAEQYF	TGTGCCTGGAGGCAGGCCGAGCAGTACTTC
NA	TRBV30	NA	TRBJ2-7	CALEGGYREQYF	TGTGCCCTCGAAGGGGGGTATAGAGAGCAGTACTTC
NA	TRBV19	NA	TRBJ2-5	CASSGLQETQYF	TGTGCCAGTAGCGGACTACAAGAGACCCAGTACTTC
NA	TRBV30	few	TRBJ1-5	CAWSPRRGSNQPQHF	TGTGCCTGGAGCCCCCGGAGGGGTAGCAATCAGCCCCAGCATTTT
TRBD1	TRBV2	few	TRBJ2-7	CASSENRGNEQYF	TGTGCCAGCAGTGAGAACAGGGGGAACGAGCAGTACTTC
NA	TRBV29-1	NA	TRBJ1-1	CSVVTTGIANTEAFF	TGCAGCGTTGTGACAACAGGGATCGCGAACACTGAAGCTTTCTTT
NA	TRBV29-1	few	TRBJ2-7	CSVVFGRVSYEQYF	TGCAGCGTTGTCTTCGGCAGAGTCTCCTACGAGCAGTACTTC
NA	TRBV10-3	NA	TRBJ2-7	CATGDGTYEQYF	TGTGCCACGGGGGACGGAACCTACGAGCAGTACTTC
NA	TRBV18	NA	TRBJ1-1	CASSNGNTEAFF	TGTGCCAGCTCGAACGGGAACACTGAAGCTTTCTTT
NA	TRBV2	few	TRBJ1-4	CASNTGTANEKLFF	TGTGCCAGCAACACCGGGACGGCAAATGAAAAACTGTTTTTT
TRBD1	TRBV30	NA	TRBJ1-2	CAWSSGGDGYTF	TGTGCCTGGAGTTCAGGGGGCGACGGCTACACCTTC
NA	TRBV18	NA	TRBJ1-1	CASSPSTVRNTEAFF	TGTGCCAGCTCACCATCGACAGTTAGGAACACTGAAGCTTTCTTT
TRBD1	TRBV15	NA	TRBJ1-3	CATSRIDRAGNTIYF	TGTGCCACCAGCAGAATTGACAGGGCGGGAAACACCATATATTTT
NA	TRBV9	NA	TRBJ2-2	CASSVGQALGELFF	TGTGCCAGCAGCGTAGGGCAGGCACTCGGGGAGCTGTTTTTT
NA	TRBV29-1	NA	TRBJ2-4	CSVGGGRGDIQYF	TGCAGCGTTGGAGGAGGGCGCGGAGACATTCAGTACTTC
NA	TRBV30	few	TRBJ1-2	CAWRGVHGYTF	TGTGCCTGGAGAGGGGTGCATGGCTACACCTTC
NA	TRBV7-8	NA	TRBJ2-5	CASSLRGLRVETQYF	TGTGCCAGCAGCTTAAGGGGATTACGGGTTGAGACCCAGTACTTC
NA	TRBV9	few	TRBJ1-2	CASSVDFNGPANYGYTF	TGTGCCAGCAGCGTCGACTTTAATGGCCCGGCTAACTATGGCTACACCTTC
NA	TRBV4-2	few	TRBJ2-3	CASSQLRGSDTQYF	TGTGCCAGCAGCCAACTACGGGGTTCAGATACGCAGTATTTT
NA	TRBV7-9	NA	TRBJ1-1	CASSSSWGYGEQGNTEAFF	TGTGCCAGCAGCTCCTCGTGGGGGTACGGGGAACAGGGGAACACTGAAGCTTTCTTT